This T cell receptor beta chain derives from a study of blood T cell repertoires in COVID-19 (TCRdb year 2020). About the investigation overall: Samples from collaborators originated in the United States, Italy and Spain and spanned both the acute and convalescent phases of COVID-19. Where available, HLA class I and class II types were taken from metadata supplied by the sample provider and were not determined by assay-based typing. The repertoires were released in a freely available public database meant as a resource for research on the immune response to SARS-CoV-2. Nearly every sample came with metadata listing a de-identified subject ID, COVID-19 status, age in years and sex. Deeply sampled blood TCRbeta repertoires from subjects exposed to, actively infected with, or recovered from COVID-19 were included in the dataset. The prospective study material was composed of cDNA or gDNA derived from T cells, B-cell-depleted T cells, or PBMCs. Samples came from the ongoing ImmuneRACE study (first 160 participants) plus 1,254 subjects from 6 global collaborators. What the work shows at the level of the full study, not this receptor alone: The amount of clinical and demographic metadata varied by source and participant and was provided uncurated.

The collaborating institutions used their own protocols to collect whole blood in K2EDTA tubes. For TCRbeta analysis, collaborator samples were shipped as frozen whole blood, as isolated PBMCs, or as DNA extracted from either sample type. TCRbeta CDR3 regions were amplified from genomic DNA by means of the immunoSEQ Assay, a bias-controlled multiplex PCR. Per the source publication's procedure: Nucleated cell counts per sample were estimated from amplification of reference gene primers within the assay. To quantify the absolute abundance of each unique TCRbeta CDR3 rearrangement, sequence reads were collapsed and filtered. Productive Simpson clonality was computed per sample as the square root of Simpson's diversity index over productive rearrangements. The table comes from immuneACCESS by way of TCRdb, which keeps in-frame sequences with V and J called. Part of the clones is missing from these tables; in studies checked, under half for an unresolved V gene and the rest for unknown reasons. The DNA was the basis for D and trimming; V, J and clone size are from that table. The table for this sample lists 40,000 or so clones; roughly 80% of them were counted only once. The ten top clones hold approximately 5% of the sample.

This clone was observed a handful of times. Its antigen remains undetermined. There are no base qualities to consult, and no much larger clone falls within one base. The CDR3, from cysteine to phenylalanine, totals 14 residues. Solely the CDR3 DNA is kept, with 42 bases framed from the first base. The junction shows trimming of 3 bases on V and 5 bases on J, plus 14 bases between the germline ends. From a lookup of the germline V gene (reference sequence), CDR1 and CDR2 are SEHNR and FQNEAQ. Material for sequencing was peripheral blood. The chain couples TRBV7-9 to TRBJ2-7, with a tentative D gene TRBD1 over 8 matching bases. The sequence was obtained from a man in his fifties with active COVID-19. The CDR3 loop reads CASSLRTGRDEQYF. The DNA is TGTGCCAGCAGCTTGAGGACAGGGAGGGACGAGCAGTACTTC. Extended through the reference TRBV7-9 and TRBJ2-7 proteins, this CDR3 yields the full variable domain: DTGVSQNPRHKITKRGQNVTFRCDPISEHNRLYWYRQTLGQGPEFLTYFQNEAQLEKSRLLSDRFSAERPKGSFSTLEIQRTEQGDSAMYLCASSLRTGRDEQYFGPGTRLTVT.